This T cell receptor beta chain came from a study of blood T cell repertoires in COVID-19. Background on the study: Sources were T cells, B-cell-depleted T cells, or PBMCs; the material itself was cDNA or gDNA.

The data were produced by immunoSEQ multiplex PCR, yet TCRdb's version contains in-frame clones alone and is incomplete. In the table there are 150,000 to 200,000 clones, approximately 84% of which are singletons. This clone appeared a few times. Sequencing input: peripheral blood. The TCR originated in a woman aged 80 or over with acute or convalescent COVID-19.

The DNA of the CDR3 is TGTGCCTGGAGGCCTAGCGGACTGAATACGCAGTATTTT. Its translation: CAWRPSGLNTQYF. The J gene is TRBJ2-3, the V gene TRBV30, with 7 bases identical to TRBD2. The germline gives CDR1 GTSNPN, CDR2 SVGIG (reference sequence). The V and J ends lost 3 bases and 7 bases, in that order; junction bases with no gene match: 7. The CDR3 totals 13 residues.